This TCR beta chain derives from a study of T cell responses to AZD1222 COVID-19 vaccine. Study-wide results and limits: No day 14 peak samples; only post-peak repertoires were characterized. There were vaccine-associated CD4 TCRs across spike, dominant at 160-218 and 743-854. Vaccination with two AZD1222 doses was followed by a rise in Spike-specific TCR breadth and depth.

A remark on this clone: Its antigen is currently unknown.

The CDR3 is 13 amino acids. The repertoire was sequenced with immunoSEQ multiplex PCR; TCRdb's copy has only in-frame clones and lacks some. This table holds approximately 50,000 clones, around 83% found once. The input for sequencing was peripheral blood, taken on day 0 of MenACWY control vaccination. V gene TRBV21-1 combines with J gene TRBJ2-5. TRBV21-1 is labeled a pseudogene. The sequence was collected from an adult in good health. The CDR3 here is CASMHQVQETQYF. CDR3 in DNA: TGTGCCAGCATGCACCAAGTCCAAGAGACCCAGTACTTC.